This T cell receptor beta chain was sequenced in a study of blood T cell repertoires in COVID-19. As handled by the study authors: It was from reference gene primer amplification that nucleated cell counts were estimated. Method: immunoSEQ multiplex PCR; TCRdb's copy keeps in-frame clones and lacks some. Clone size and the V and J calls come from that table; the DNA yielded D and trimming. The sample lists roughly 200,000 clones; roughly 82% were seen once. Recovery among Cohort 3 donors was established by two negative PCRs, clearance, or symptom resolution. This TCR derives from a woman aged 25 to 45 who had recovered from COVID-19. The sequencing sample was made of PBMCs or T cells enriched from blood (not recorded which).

Written as DNA, the CDR3 is TGCGCCAGCAGCCAGGGTGGGGGCGCCGTCCCCAGCACAGATACGCAGTATTTT. Encoded protein: CASSQGGGAVPSTDTQYF. The chain couples TRBV4-1 to TRBJ2-3, with D possibly being TRBD1 (6 bases). Germline CDR1 MGHRA, CDR2 YSYEKL. Deletions cut 3 bases from V and 0 bases from J, with 19 bases between. CDR3 length equals 18 residues.